The clone carrying this T cell receptor beta chain was counted once. The antigen is undetermined. Other DNA sequences in the sample encode the same CDR3. J was trimmed by 4 bases and V by 4 bases; bases with no gene match: 5. The CDR3 runs to 14 residues. Germline CDR1 MNHEY, CDR2 SMNVEV (reference sequence). TCRdb's copy holds only in-frame clones and misses some; the assay was immunoSEQ multiplex PCR. The data show a few hundred thousand clones, around 85% seen once. The data belong to a study of cytomegalovirus exposure and HLA in healthy donors. In the study overall: The same platform was used for the 110 or so validation repertoires as for the approximately 720 first-cohort repertoires, as reported in a later analysis.

Points from the study as a whole: It was found in a later analysis that first-cohort TCR clusters tended to co-occur in the 130 or so validation repertoires.

The donors were members of the approximately 130-subject validation cohort (separate from the approximately 730-subject first cohort). The chain combines TRBV27 with TRBJ2-3; 7 nucleotides align to TRBD2. The sample consisted of PBMCs. The receptor was derived from a woman younger than 30 in good health and CMV-seronegative. CDR3 region: CASSWTGGADTQYF. The DNA for the CDR3 is TGTGCCAGCAGTTGGACGGGGGGAGCAGATACGCAGTATTTT.